This TCR beta chain was sequenced for a study of blood T cells in healthy people across ages. Sample-barcoded 5' priming and a J-beta primer mix drove a second PCR of roughly 6 to 12 cycles. Per-sample output comprised a minimum of 2.5 million paired-end reads containing CDR3. In TCRdb, the 5' RACE reads were re-called with MiXCR into one record per CDR3 protein. The sample has some 880,000 distinct CDR3 sequences; about 36% are singletons. This clonotype was recorded a few times. Antigen unknown. Study-wide results and caveats: While age rose, TCR beta diversity per million T cells dropped in a roughly linear way. Among long-lived donors, naive CD4+ cells were more numerous and diversity higher than in aged donors.

For every donor, a draw yielded roughly 9.3 milliliters of peripheral blood. The sequence derives from a man younger than 35 in good health. Sequenced: blood.

The CDR3: CASSQAGRHTEAFF. CDR3 bases: TGCGCCAGCAGCCAAGCAGGGAGGCACACTGAAGCTTTCTTT. The chain recombines TRBV4-3 with TRBJ1-1; a possible D gene is TRBD1 (5 bases). Germline V gene lookup returns CDR1 LGHNA and CDR2 YSLEER. The CDR3 loop spans 14 amino acids. With 1 base removed from V and 3 bases from J, the gap between germline ends came to 9 bases.